This TCR beta chain was captured in a study of blood T cell repertoires in COVID-19. The repertoire was sequenced with immunoSEQ multiplex PCR; TCRdb's copy has only in-frame clones and lacks some. The data hold around 77,000 clones, with 70% to 90% observed a single time. Trimming pared 4 bases from V and 5 bases from J, leaving 8 bases between. The CDR3 is 12 amino acids. Germline values: CDR1 MDHEN, CDR2 SYDVKM. The sequence derives from a man aged 65-85 years with active or convalescent COVID-19. The specimen was peripheral blood. This rearrangement joins TRBV28 to TRBJ1-1; perhaps TRBD1 as D (5 bases). CDR3 region: CASSWRGTEAFF. The CDR3 coding sequence is TGTGCCAGCAGTTGGCGGGGGACTGAAGCTTTCTTT.